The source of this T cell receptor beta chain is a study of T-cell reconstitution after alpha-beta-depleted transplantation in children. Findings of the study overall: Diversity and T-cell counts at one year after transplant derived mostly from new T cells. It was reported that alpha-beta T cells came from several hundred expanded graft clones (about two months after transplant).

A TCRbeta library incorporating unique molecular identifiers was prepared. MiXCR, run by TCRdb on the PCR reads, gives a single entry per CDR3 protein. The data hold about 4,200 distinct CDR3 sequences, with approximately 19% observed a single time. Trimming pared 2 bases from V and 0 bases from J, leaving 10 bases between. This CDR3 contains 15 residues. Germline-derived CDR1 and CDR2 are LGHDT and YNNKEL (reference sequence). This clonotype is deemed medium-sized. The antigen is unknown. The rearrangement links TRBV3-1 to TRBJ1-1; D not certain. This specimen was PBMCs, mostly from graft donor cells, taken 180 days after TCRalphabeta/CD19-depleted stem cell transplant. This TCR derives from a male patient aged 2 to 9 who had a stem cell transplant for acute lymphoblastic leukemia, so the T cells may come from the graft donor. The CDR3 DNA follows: TGTGCCAGCAGCCAATATGGTGGGATGAACACTGAAGCTTTCTTT. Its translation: CASSQYGGMNTEAFF.